The present T cell receptor (beta chain) was sequenced within a study of blood T cell repertoires in COVID-19. Authors' processing steps: Researchers report that nucleated cell counts were estimated from reference gene primer amplification. Sequenced by immunoSEQ multiplex PCR; TCRdb stores in-frame clones only, minus some. D and trimming come from the DNA, and the V and J calls and clone size come from that table. This table has about 430,000 clones, over 75% appearing once. This CDR3 has 14 amino acids. Unmatched junction bases numbered 1, after V lost 7 bases and J lost 1 base. Germline V gene lookup returns CDR1 KGHDR and CDR2 SFDVKD.

The sequencing input was PBMCs or T cells enriched from blood (not recorded which). This chain connects TRBV24-1 to TRBJ2-2; 8 bases match TRBD1. The clonotype was recovered from a woman between 18 and 30 years old who had been exposed to COVID-19. CDR3 in DNA: TGTGCCACCAGAGACAGGGGGAACACCGGGGAGCTGTTTTTT. It is translated as CATRDRGNTGELFF.